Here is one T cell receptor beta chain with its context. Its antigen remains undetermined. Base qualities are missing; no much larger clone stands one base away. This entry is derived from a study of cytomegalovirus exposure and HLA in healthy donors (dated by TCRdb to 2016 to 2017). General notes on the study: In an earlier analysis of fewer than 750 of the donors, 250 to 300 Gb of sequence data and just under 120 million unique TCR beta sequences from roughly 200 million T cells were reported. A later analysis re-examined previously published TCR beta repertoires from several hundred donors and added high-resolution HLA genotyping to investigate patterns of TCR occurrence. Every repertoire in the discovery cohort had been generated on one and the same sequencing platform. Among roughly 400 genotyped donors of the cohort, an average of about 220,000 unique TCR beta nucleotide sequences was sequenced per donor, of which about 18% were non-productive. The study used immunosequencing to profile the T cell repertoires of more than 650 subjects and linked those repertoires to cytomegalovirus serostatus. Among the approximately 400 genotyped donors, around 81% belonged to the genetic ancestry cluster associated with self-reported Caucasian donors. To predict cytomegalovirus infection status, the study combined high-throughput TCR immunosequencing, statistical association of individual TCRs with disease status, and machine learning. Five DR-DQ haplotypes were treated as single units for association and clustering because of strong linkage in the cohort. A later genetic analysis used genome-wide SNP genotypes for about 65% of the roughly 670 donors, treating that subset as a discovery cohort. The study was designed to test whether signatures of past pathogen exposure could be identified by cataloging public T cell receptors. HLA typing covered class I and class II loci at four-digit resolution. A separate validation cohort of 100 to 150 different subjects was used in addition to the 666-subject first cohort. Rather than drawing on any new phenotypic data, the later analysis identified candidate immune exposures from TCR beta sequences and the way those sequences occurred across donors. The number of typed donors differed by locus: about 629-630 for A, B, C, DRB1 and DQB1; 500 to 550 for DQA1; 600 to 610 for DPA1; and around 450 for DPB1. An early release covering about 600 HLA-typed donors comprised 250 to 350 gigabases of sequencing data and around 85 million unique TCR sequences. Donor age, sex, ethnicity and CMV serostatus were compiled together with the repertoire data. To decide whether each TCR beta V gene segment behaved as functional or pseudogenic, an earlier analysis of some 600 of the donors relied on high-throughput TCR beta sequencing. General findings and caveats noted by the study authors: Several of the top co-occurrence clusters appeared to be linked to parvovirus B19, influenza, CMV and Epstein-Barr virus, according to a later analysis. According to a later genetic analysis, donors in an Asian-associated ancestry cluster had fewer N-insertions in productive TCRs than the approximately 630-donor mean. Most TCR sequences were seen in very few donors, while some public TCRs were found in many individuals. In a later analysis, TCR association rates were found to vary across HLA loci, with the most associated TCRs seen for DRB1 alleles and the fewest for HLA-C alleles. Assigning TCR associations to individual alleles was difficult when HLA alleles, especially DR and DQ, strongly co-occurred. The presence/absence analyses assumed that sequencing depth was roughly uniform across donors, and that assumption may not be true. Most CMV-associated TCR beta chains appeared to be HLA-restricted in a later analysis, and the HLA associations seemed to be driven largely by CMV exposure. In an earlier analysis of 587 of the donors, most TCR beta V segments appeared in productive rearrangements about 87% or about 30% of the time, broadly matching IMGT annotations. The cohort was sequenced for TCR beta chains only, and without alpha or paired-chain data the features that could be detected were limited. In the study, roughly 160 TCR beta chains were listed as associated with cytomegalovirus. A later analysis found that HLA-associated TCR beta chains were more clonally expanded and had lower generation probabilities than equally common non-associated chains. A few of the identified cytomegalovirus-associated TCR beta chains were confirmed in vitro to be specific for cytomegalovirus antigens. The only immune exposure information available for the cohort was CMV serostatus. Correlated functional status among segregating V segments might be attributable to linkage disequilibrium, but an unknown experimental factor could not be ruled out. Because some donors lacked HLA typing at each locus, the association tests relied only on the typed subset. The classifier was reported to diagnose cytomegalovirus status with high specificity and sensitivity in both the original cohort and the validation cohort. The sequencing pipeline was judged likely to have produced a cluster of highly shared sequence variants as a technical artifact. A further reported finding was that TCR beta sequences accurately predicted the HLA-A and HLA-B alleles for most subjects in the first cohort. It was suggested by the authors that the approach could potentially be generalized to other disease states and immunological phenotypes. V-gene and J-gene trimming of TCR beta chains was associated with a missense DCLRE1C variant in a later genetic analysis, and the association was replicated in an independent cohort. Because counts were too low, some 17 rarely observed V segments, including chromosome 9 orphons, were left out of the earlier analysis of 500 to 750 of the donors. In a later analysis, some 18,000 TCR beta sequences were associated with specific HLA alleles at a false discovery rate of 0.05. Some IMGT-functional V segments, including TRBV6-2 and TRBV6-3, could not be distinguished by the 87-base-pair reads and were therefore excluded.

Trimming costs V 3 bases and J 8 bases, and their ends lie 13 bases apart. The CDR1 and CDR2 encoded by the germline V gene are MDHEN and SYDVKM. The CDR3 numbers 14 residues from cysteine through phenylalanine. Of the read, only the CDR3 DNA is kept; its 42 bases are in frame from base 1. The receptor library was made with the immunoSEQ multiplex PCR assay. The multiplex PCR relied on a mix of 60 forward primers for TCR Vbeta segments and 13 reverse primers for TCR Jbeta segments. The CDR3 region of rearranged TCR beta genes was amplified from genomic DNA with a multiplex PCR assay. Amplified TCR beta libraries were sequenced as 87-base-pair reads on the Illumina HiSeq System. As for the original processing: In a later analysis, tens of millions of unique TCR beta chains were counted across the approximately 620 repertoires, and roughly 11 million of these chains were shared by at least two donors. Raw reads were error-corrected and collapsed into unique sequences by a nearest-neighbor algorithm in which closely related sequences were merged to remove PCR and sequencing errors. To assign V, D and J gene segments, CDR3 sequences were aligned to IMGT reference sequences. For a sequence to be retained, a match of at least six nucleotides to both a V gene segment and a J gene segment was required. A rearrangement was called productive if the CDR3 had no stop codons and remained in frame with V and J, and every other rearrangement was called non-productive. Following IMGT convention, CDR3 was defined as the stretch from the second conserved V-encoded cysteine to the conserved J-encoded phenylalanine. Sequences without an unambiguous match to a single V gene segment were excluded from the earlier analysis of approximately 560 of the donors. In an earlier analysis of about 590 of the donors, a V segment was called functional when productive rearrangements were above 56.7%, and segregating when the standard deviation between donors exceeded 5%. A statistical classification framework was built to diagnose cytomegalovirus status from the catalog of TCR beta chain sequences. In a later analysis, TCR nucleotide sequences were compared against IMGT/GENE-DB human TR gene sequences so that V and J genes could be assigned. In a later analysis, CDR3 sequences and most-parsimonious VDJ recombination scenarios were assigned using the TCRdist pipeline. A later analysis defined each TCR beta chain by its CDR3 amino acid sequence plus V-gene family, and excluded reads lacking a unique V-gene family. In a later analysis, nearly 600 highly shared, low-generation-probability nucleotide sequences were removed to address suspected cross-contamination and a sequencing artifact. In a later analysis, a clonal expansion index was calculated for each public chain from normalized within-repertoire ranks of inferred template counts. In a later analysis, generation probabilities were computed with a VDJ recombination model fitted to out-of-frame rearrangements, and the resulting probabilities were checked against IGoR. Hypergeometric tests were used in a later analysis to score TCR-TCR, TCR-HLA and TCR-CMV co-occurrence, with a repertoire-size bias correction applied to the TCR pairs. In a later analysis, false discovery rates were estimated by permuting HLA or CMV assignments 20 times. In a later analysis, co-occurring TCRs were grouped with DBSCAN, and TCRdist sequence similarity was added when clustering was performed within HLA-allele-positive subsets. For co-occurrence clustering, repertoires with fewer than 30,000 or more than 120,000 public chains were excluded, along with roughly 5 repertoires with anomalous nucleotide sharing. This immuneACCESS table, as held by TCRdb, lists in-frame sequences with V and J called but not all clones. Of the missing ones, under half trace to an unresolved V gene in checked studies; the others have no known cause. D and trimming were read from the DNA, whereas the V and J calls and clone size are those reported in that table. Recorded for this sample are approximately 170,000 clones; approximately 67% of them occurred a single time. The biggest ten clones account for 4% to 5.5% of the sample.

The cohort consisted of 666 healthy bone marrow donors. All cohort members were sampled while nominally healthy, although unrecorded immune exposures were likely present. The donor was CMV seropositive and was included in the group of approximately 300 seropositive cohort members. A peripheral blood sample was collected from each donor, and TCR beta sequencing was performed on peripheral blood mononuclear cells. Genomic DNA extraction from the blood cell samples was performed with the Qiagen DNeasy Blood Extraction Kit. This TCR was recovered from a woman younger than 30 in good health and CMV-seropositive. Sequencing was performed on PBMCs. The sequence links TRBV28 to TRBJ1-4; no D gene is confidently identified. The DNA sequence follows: TGTGCCAGCAGTTTTGAGGTCATGAGGGAAAAACTGTTTTTT. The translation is CASSFEVMREKLFF. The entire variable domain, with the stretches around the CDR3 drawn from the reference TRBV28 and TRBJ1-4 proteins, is DVKVTQSSRYLVKRTGEKVFLECVQDMDHENMFWYRQDPGLGLRLIYFSYDVKMKEKGDIPEGYSVSREKKERFSLILESASTNQTSMYLCASSFEVMREKLFFGSGTQLSVL.